The 21 T cell receptor beta chains below come from one sample, sequenced in a study of control samples from healthy donors and cancer patients. The assay was immunoSEQ multiplex PCR, and TCRdb's table has in-frame clones only and misses some. Among roughly 43,000 clones listed, over 75% were seen once. The sample consisted of PBMCs. All receptors derive from a woman aged 55 to 70 with lung cancer.

The V call is TRBV20-1, the J call TRBJ2-7; TRBD1 might be the D (5 bases). V lost 3 bases and J lost 2, with 8 bases in between. CDR1 and CDR2 from the germline V gene are DFQATT and SNEGSKA (reference sequence). There are 12 residues in the CDR3. The CDR3 DNA is TGCAGTGCTAGTCAGGGCGCCTACGAGCAGTACTTC. Protein sequence: CSASQGAYEQYF.

The gene calls are TRBV7-9 and TRBJ1-2; weak D call: TRBD1 (5 bases). From germline, CDR1 is SEHNR and CDR2 FQNEAQ (reference sequence). V was trimmed by 0 bases and J by 8 bases, leaving 13 bases between them. This CDR3 spans 14 amino acids. The CDR3 DNA is TGTGCCAGCAGCTTAGCGGATAGTGGGGGAGGCTACACCTTC. Amino acids: CASSLADSGGGYTF.

This chain uses TRBV15 with TRBJ2-7; tentatively, D is TRBD1 (6 bases). The CDR3 runs to 15 residues. V was trimmed by 3 bases and J by 0 bases, leaving 12 bases between them. Germline assignment: CDR1 LNHNV and CDR2 YYDKDF (reference sequence). The CDR3, as DNA: TGTGCCACCAGCAGGTCCCGGGACATCTCCTACGAGCAGTACTTC. Translating it yields CATSRSRDISYEQYF.

The J gene is TRBJ1-5, the V gene TRBV5-6; possible D gene TRBD1, 6 bases. The CDR3 sequence is 17 residues long. Between the trimmed V and J ends, which lost 1 base and 5 bases, there was a span of 19 bases. Germline lookup yields CDR1 SGHDT and CDR2 YYEEEE. The CDR3 region has the DNA TGTGCCAGCAGCTTGCAAACAGGGACCAAGGACGATCAGCCCCAGCATTTT. Translation gives CASSLQTGTKDDQPQHF.

The chain links TRBV24-1 to TRBJ2-2; 8 nucleotides match TRBD2. Unmatched junction bases numbered 18, after V lost 3 bases and J lost 10 bases. CDR1 and CDR2 from the germline V gene are KGHDR and SFDVKD. The CDR3 has 18 residues. DNA of the CDR3: TGTGCCACCAGTGATACCCCCGGGAGCGGGAGTTCGGGTTTGGAGCTGTTTTTT. Translating gives CATSDTPGSGSSGLELFF.

This clone was observed once. J is TRBJ2-7 and V is TRBV12-5, with 15 bases fitting TRBD2. V lost 7 bases to trimming and J lost 5 bases; unmatched junction nucleotides: 21. Looked up from germline, CDR1 is LGHNT and CDR2 is FRNRAP. The CDR3 has 20 residues. The chain's CDR3 is CASAIYGGIGLAGGPDEQYF. Here the CDR3 DNA reads TGTGCTAGTGCCATCTATGGGGGAATCGGACTAGCGGGAGGGCCCGACGAGCAGTACTTC.

V and J are TRBV10-1 and TRBJ2-1, with 7 positions matching TRBD2. CDR3 length: 16 amino acids. CDR1 is WNHNN, CDR2 SYGVQD, per germline (reference sequence). J gave up 3 bases and V 4 bases, and 9 bases lay outside the gene matches. This CDR3 reads CASSAVREPYYNEQFF. The CDR3 bases are TGCGCCAGCAGTGCAGTGCGGGAGCCCTACTACAATGAGCAGTTCTTC.

The chain uses TRBV28 and TRBJ2-2, with D perhaps matching TRBD1 (5 bases). V was trimmed by 6 bases and J by 3 bases, leaving 5 bases between them. There are 12 residues in the CDR3. Germline CDR1 is MDHEN and CDR2 is SYDVKM. DNA for the CDR3: TGTGCCAGCAGCAGGGACACCGGGGAGCTGTTTTTT. Translated: CASSRDTGELFF.

This chain connects TRBV7-9 to TRBJ2-1; no definite D call. The CDR3 is made up of 12 amino acids. V lost 5 bases and J lost 9, with 11 bases in between. The germline CDR1 and CDR2 sequences are SEHNR and FQNEAQ (reference sequence). DNA for the CDR3: TGTGCCAGCAGCGCCGATTGGTTTGAGCAGTTCTTC. Translating gives CASSADWFEQFF.

V usage is TRBV24-1 and J usage is TRBJ2-2; 13 bases are shared with TRBD2. With V trimmed by 4 bases and J by 4 bases, 17 bases remained unmatched. Germline V gene sequence: CDR1 KGHDR, CDR2 SFDVKD. There are 21 residues in the CDR3. The CDR3 region has the DNA TGTGCCACCAGTGACCTAGGGACAGGGGGAACTAGCGGGAGGGCCACCGGGGAGCTGTTTTTT. As protein: CATSDLGTGGTSGRATGELFF.

This rearrangement joins TRBV4-3 to TRBJ2-5; a possible D gene is TRBD2 (6 bases). Germline V gene sequence: CDR1 LGHNA, CDR2 YSLEER. V gave up 6 bases and J gave up 4 bases, with 18 bases separating them. This CDR3 is 15 amino acids long. The chain's CDR3 is CASSRLPGEAETQYF. The CDR3 DNA sequence: TGCGCCAGCAGTCGTTTACCCGGGGAGGCAGAGACCCAGTACTTC.

The chain combines TRBV6-5 with TRBJ2-3; 7 bases match TRBD2. There are 15 residues in the CDR3. The V and J ends lost 9 bases and 5 bases, in that order; junction bases with no gene match: 14. Germline V gene lookup returns CDR1 MNHEY and CDR2 SVGAGI. The CDR3 reads CASFPGTTAGDTQYF. Here the CDR3 DNA reads TGTGCCAGTTTCCCCGGGACTACTGCAGGAGATACGCAGTATTTT.

J is TRBJ2-7 and V is TRBV19; D may be TRBD1 (5 bases). Germline values: CDR1 LNHDA, CDR2 SQIVND (reference sequence). The CDR3 runs to 13 residues. V was clipped by 6 bases and J by 5 bases, with 14 bases between them. In DNA form, the CDR3 reads TGTGCCAGTAGCTACTCAGGACAAAACGAGCAGTACTTC. Translated: CASSYSGQNEQYF. Together with reference TRBV19 and TRBJ2-7, the CDR3 gives the full variable domain: DGGITQSPKYLFRKEGQNVTLSCEQNLNHDAMYWYRQDPGQGLRLIYYSQIVNDFQKGDIAEGYSVSREKKESFPLTVTSAQKNPTAFYLCASSYSGQNEQYFGPGTRLTVT.

The V and J genes are TRBV9 and TRBJ2-7; 9 bases line up with TRBD2. Germline CDR1 and CDR2: SGDLS and YYNGEE. The CDR3 runs 16 residues. V lost 0 bases, J lost 7 bases, and 11 bases stayed unmatched. This chain's CDR3 is CASSVGASGDLGEQYF. For the CDR3, the DNA is TGTGCCAGCAGCGTAGGGGCTAGCGGGGACCTAGGGGAGCAGTACTTC. Full variable domain (remainder filled in from reference TRBV9 and TRBJ2-7): DSGVTQTPKHLITATGQRVTLRCSPRSGDLSVYWYQQSLDQGLQFLIQYYNGEERAKGNILERFSAQQFPDLHSELNLSSLELGDSALYFCASSVGASGDLGEQYFGPGTRLTVT.

The V gene is TRBV6-2 or TRBV6-3, the J gene TRBJ2-5; either TRBD1 or TRBD2 may fit D (5 bases each). The V end lost 1 base, the J end lost 4 bases, and 7 bases lay between the germline ends. The CDR3 covers 13 residues. Germline V gives CDR1 MNHEY, CDR2 SVGEGT. CDR3: CASSYFGGETQYF. CDR3 nucleotides: TGTGCCAGCAGTTACTTTGGGGGAGAGACCCAGTACTTC.

This chain uses TRBV6-1 with TRBJ2-1; 9 bases map to TRBD2. This CDR3 has 18 residues. V lost 1 base and J lost 2; bases outside the gene matches: 9. Germline CDR1 MNHNS, CDR2 SASEGT. DNA of the CDR3: TGTGCCAGCAGTGAAGAGATTAGCGGGAGTGTCGCCTACAATGAGCAGTTCTTC. Amino acid sequence: CASSEEISGSVAYNEQFF.

The gene calls are TRBV28 and TRBJ2-7; D is unresolved. Trimming shortened V by 7 bases and J by 2 bases, and 12 bases separated the two germline ends. Germline loops: CDR1 MDHEN, CDR2 SYDVKM. The CDR3 extends over 13 amino acids. CDR3 sequence reads: CASTPSGPYEQYF. The DNA for the CDR3 is TGTGCCAGCACTCCTTCAGGCCCCTACGAGCAGTACTTC.

This clone was detected a few times. The chain employs TRBV4-1 and TRBJ2-7; D is undetermined. V gave up 1 base and J gave up 2 bases, with 15 bases separating them. The CDR3 is made up of 16 amino acids. Germline V gives CDR1 MGHRA, CDR2 YSYEKL. This CDR3 reads CASSQVDMGFTYEQYF. The CDR3 nucleotides read TGCGCCAGCAGCCAAGTTGACATGGGATTTACCTACGAGCAGTACTTC.

J is TRBJ1-1 and V is TRBV3-1 (or the pseudogene TRBV3-2); a possible D gene is TRBD1 (5 bases). The V gene's germline CDR1 is LGHDT and CDR2 YNNKEL (reference sequence). Trimming removed 0 bases from V and 11 bases from J, with 16 bases in between. The CDR3 is 14 residues long. The DNA for the CDR3 is TGTGCCAGCAGCCAAGATCCAGTTGTCAGGGCGGCTTTCTTT. Its translation: CASSQDPVVRAAFF.

The genes are TRBV29-1 and TRBJ1-1; 7 positions agree with TRBD1. The germline CDR1 and CDR2 sequences are SQVTM and ANQGSEA. The CDR3 covers 16 residues. J lost 1 base, V lost 3 bases, and 11 bases had no gene match. The CDR3, as DNA: TGCAGCGTTGACCTTACGACAGGGAGGTCGAACACTGAAGCTTTCTTT. Translated, it gives CSVDLTTGRSNTEAFF.

The chain has TRBV9 and TRBJ2-2; 7 nucleotides align to TRBD2. The CDR3 is 16 amino acids. Germline values: CDR1 SGDLS, CDR2 YYNGEE. Unmatched junction bases numbered 7, after V lost 4 bases and J lost 1 base. The CDR3 reads CASSPRTSENTGELFF. In DNA form, the CDR3 reads TGTGCCAGCAGCCCTAGAACTAGCGAGAACACCGGGGAGCTGTTTTTT.